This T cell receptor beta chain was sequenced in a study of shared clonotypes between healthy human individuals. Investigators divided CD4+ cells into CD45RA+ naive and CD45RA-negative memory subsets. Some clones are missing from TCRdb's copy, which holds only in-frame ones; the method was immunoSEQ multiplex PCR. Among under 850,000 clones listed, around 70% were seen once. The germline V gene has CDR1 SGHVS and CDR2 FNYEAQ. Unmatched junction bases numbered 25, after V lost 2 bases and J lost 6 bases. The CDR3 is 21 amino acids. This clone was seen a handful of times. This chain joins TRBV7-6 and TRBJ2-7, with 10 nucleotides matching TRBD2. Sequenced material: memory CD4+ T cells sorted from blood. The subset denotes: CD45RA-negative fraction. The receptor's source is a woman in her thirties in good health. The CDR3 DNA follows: TGTGCCAGCAGCTTAACAGCGGGAGGGCCCTCCTCGTTGGGGGGAACTACCGAGCAGTACTTC. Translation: CASSLTAGGPSSLGGTTEQYF.